The 23 T cell receptor beta chains below all came from one sample that was sequenced in a study of CD8 T cells in Susac syndrome. RNA was extracted with the RNeasy kit, and a quantity of 0.5 to 1 ug was reverse transcribed using random hexamers. TCRdb processed the immunoSEQ multiplex PCR reads anew with MiXCR; each CDR3 protein has one entry. The sample contains some 170,000 distinct CDR3 sequences, about 95% of which appear only once. The sample consisted of CD4+ T cells from PBMCs. These receptors originate from a human donor in good health.

This chain connects TRBV9 to TRBJ2-1; D tentatively fits TRBD1 or TRBD2 (5 bases each). Germline V CDR1 and CDR2: SGDLS, YYNGEE. Trimming took off 0 bases at V and 5 bases at J, with 21 bases between the two ends. The CDR3 totals 18 residues. CDR3 in DNA: TGTGCCAGCAGCGTAGAATTCGGGATTGGGACGGGGAACAATGAGCAGTTCTTC. Translating gives CASSVEFGIGTGNNEQFF.

V gene TRBV20-1 combines with J gene TRBJ2-3; 11 bases are a match to TRBD2. CDR1 and CDR2 from the germline V gene are DFQATT and SNEGSKA (reference sequence). After removal of 3 bases from V and 4 bases from J, the junction contained 3 bases not matched to a gene. The CDR3 runs to 14 residues. The CDR3 nucleotides read TGCAGTGCTAGCCCTAGCGGGAGGCCAGATACGCAGTATTTT. Protein: CSASPSGRPDTQYF.

This clonotype was seen only once. This rearrangement joins TRBV20-1 to TRBJ1-4; a weak D match, TRBD1 (6 bases). The V and J ends lost 6 bases and 7 bases respectively, with 15 bases between them. The V gene's germline CDR1 is DFQATT and CDR2 SNEGSKA (reference sequence). This CDR3 spans 13 amino acids. The CDR3 sequence is CSANNRVGEKLFF. The CDR3 bases are TGCAGTGCAAATAACAGGGTGGGTGAAAAACTGTTTTTT.

The chain links TRBV5-1 to TRBJ1-1; tentative D call: TRBD1 (5 bases). CDR3 length equals 13 residues. Trimming took 4 bases from V and 5 from J, leaving 12 bases between them. Germline CDR1 is SGHRS and CDR2 is YFSETQ. This CDR3 is CASSHGGDTEAFF. In DNA, the CDR3 is TGCGCCAGCAGCCACGGGGGGGATACTGAAGCTTTCTTT.

This clonotype was seen once. The chain uses TRBV20-1 and TRBJ1-4, with D maybe TRBD1 (6 bases). The V gene lost 6 bases and the J gene lost 4 bases, with 12 bases spanning the gap. This CDR3 is 13 amino acids long. The germline V gene encodes CDR1 DFQATT and CDR2 SNEGSKA (reference sequence). This CDR3 reads CSAVDSSNEKLFF. CDR3 coding DNA: TGCAGTGCGGTGGACAGCAGTAATGAAAAACTGTTTTTT.

V gene TRBV20-1 combines with J gene TRBJ2-1; D may correspond to TRBD1 or TRBD2 (5 bases each). This CDR3 has 15 residues. The V gene lost 0 bases and the J gene lost 0 bases, with 9 bases spanning the gap. Germline V lookup: CDR1 DFQATT, CDR2 SNEGSKA (reference sequence). CDR3 amino acids: CSARDEGSSYNEQFF. CDR3 DNA sequence: TGCAGTGCTAGAGATGAGGGGAGCTCCTACAATGAGCAGTTCTTC.

V gene TRBV7-2 combines with J gene TRBJ2-1, with a weak D call TRBD1 (7 bases). The CDR3 loop spans 17 amino acids. CDR1 SGHTA and CDR2 FQGNSA come from the germline V gene. V dropped 4 bases and J dropped 4 bases, with 20 bases sitting between them. CDR3 loop: CASSYDRARSGYNEQFF. CDR3 sequence (DNA): TGTGCCAGCAGCTACGACAGGGCGCGTAGCGGATACAATGAGCAGTTCTTC.

This rearrangement joins TRBV29-1 to TRBJ1-1; D call uncertain. Germline assignment: CDR1 SQVTM and CDR2 ANQGSEA. This CDR3 has 12 amino acids. Deletions cut 7 bases from V and 5 bases from J, with 14 bases between. The CDR3: CSGTTTGTEAFF. The CDR3 DNA reads as TGCAGCGGCACAACTACGGGGACTGAAGCTTTCTTT. The variable domain in full, with the rest retrieved from reference TRBV29-1 and TRBJ1-1, is SAVISQKPSRDICQRGTSLTIQCQVDSQVTMMFWYRQQPGQSLTLIATANQGSEATYESGFVIDKFPISRPNLTFSTLTVSNMSPEDSSIYLCSGTTTGTEAFFGQGTRLTVV.

The genes are TRBV20-1 and TRBJ1-2, with D unclear. Germline V gene data show CDR1 as DFQATT and CDR2 as SNEGSKA (reference sequence). The CDR3 runs 11 residues. Deletions cut 2 bases from V and 8 bases from J, with 9 bases between. In DNA, the CDR3 is TGCAGTGCTAGAATGGGTCGGGGCTACACCTTC. It specifies CSARMGRGYTF.

The chain recombines TRBV30 with TRBJ2-3; TRBD2 agrees at 10 bases. This CDR3 contains 15 residues. Per germline, CDR1 GTSNPN and CDR2 SVGIG (reference sequence). With 5 bases clipped from V and 1 base from J, the junction kept 6 bases outside the gene matches. Here the CDR3 DNA reads TGTGCCTGGCGGCTAGCGGGGGAAGGCACAGATACGCAGTATTTT. This gives the protein CAWRLAGEGTDTQYF. Complete variable domain (other parts from reference TRBV30 and TRBJ2-3): SQTIHQWPATLVQPVGSPLSLECTVEGTSNPNLYWYRQAAGRGLQLLFYSVGIGQISSEVPQNLSASRPQDRQFILSSKKLLLSDSGFYLCAWRLAGEGTDTQYFGPGTRLTVL.

The sample holds one count of this clonotype. V gene TRBV6-2 or TRBV6-3 combines with J gene TRBJ2-7, with 10 bases aligning to TRBD1. The CDR3 loop spans 14 amino acids. CDR1 and CDR2 from the germline V gene are MNHEY and SVGEGT. The J segment lost 3 bases and the V segment lost 5 bases, leaving 4 bases of the junction unmatched. The CDR3 DNA reads TGTGCCAGCAGTCCGGGACAGGGGTTCTACGAGCAGTACTTC. Translation gives CASSPGQGFYEQYF.

The genes are TRBV6-5 and TRBJ2-7; D uncertain. Germline V gene sequence: CDR1 MNHEY, CDR2 SVGAGI. The CDR3 sequence is 13 residues long. V shed 7 bases and J shed 2 bases, with 12 bases lying between them. CDR3 sequence reads: CASTGTTTYEQYF. In DNA, the CDR3 is TGTGCCAGCACAGGAACCACGACCTACGAGCAGTACTTC.

This clonotype was observed once. The gene calls are TRBV12-3 or TRBV12-4 and TRBJ2-7, with D unresolved. The CDR3 has 13 amino acids. V lost 3 bases and J lost 3, with 9 bases in between. CDR3 sequence (DNA): TGTGCCAGCAGTTTCTTGTCGGGCTACGAGCAGTACTTC. This codes for CASSFLSGYEQYF.

This chain joins TRBV12-3 or TRBV12-4 and TRBJ2-7; D might be TRBD1 (5 bases). The CDR3 loop spans 12 amino acids. The V end was cut by 4 bases, the J end by 2 bases, with 6 bases between. CDR3 DNA sequence: TGTGCCAGCAGTTCGACAGCCTACGAGCAGTACTTC. As protein: CASSSTAYEQYF.

V and J are TRBV30 and TRBJ1-5; TRBD1 might be the D (6 bases). Trimming stripped 3 bases from V and 3 bases from J, with 9 bases between. The CDR3 consists of 13 residues. Germline V gene sequence: CDR1 GTSNPN, CDR2 SVGIG (reference sequence). CDR3 coding DNA: TGTGCCTGGAGCCAGGGACACAATCAGCCCCAGCATTTT. This translates into CAWSQGHNQPQHF.

This chain connects TRBV12-3 or TRBV12-4 to TRBJ1-5; possibly TRBD1 for D (5 bases). The CDR3 contains 15 residues. Trimming left V 5 bases short and J 3 bases short, with 14 bases between. CDR3 sequence (DNA): TGTGCCAGCAGTCCATCCCGACAGCTCAATCAGCCCCAGCATTTT. It translates to CASSPSRQLNQPQHF.

CDR3 coding DNA: TGTGCCAGCAGGCCTTGGGGGAGATCACATGAGCAGTTCTTC. Amino acid sequence: CASRPWGRSHEQFF. This rearrangement joins TRBV6-2 or TRBV6-3 to TRBJ2-1; D possibly uses TRBD1 or TRBD2 (5 bases each). Germline V CDR1 and CDR2: MNHEY, SVGEGT. The CDR3 runs to 14 residues. Trimming shortened V by 6 bases and J by 8 bases, and 17 bases separated the two germline ends.

The genes are TRBV6-6 and TRBJ2-1, with 10 bases fitting TRBD1. The germline V gene has CDR1 MNHNY and CDR2 SVGAGI (reference sequence). The CDR3 spans 14 residues. V was pared by 7 bases and J by 5 bases, with 5 bases of the junction left unmatched. This CDR3 reads CASKTTGGNNEQFF. The CDR3 DNA follows: TGTGCCAGCAAAACGACAGGGGGCAACAATGAGCAGTTCTTC.

The rearrangement uses TRBV30 and TRBJ2-5; 7 bases line up with TRBD1. CDR1 GTSNPN and CDR2 SVGIG come from the germline V gene (reference sequence). The ends lost 3 bases at V and 0 bases at J; junction bases unmatched: 7. CDR3 length: 15 amino acids. CDR3: CAWRRGTANQETQYF. The DNA of the CDR3 is TGTGCCTGGAGACGAGGGACAGCTAACCAAGAGACCCAGTACTTC.

The chain has TRBV3-1 and TRBJ2-1; TRBD2 agrees at 10 bases. Trimming cost V 1 base and J 9 bases; bases outside gene matches: 6. The CDR3 sequence is 15 residues long. In germline, CDR1 is LGHDT, CDR2 YNNKEL (reference sequence). This chain's CDR3 is CASSQVIAGGFEQFF. DNA of the CDR3: TGTGCCAGCAGCCAAGTGATAGCGGGAGGCTTTGAGCAGTTCTTC.

The rearrangement links TRBV30 to TRBJ2-3; 7 bases are a match to TRBD1. V shed 5 bases, J shed 5 bases, and the junction held 4 bases outside the gene matches. Germline loops: CDR1 GTSNPN, CDR2 SVGIG (reference sequence). The CDR3 is 12 residues long. The CDR3 loop reads CAWGNRGDTQYF. The CDR3 DNA is TGTGCCTGGGGAAACAGGGGAGATACGCAGTATTTT.

The V call is TRBV6-2 or TRBV6-3, the J call TRBJ2-1, with D possibly being TRBD1 (6 bases). The CDR3 spans 15 residues. V dropped 5 bases and J dropped 4 bases, with 15 bases sitting between them. The germline CDR1 and CDR2 sequences are MNHEY and SVGEGT. The CDR3 DNA sequence: TGTGCCAGCAGTACAGTGCTTAGGGGGTACAATGAGCAGTTCTTC. This translates into CASSTVLRGYNEQFF.

The V call is TRBV7-9, the J call TRBJ2-1, with D possibly matching TRBD2 (6 bases). V gave up 5 bases and J gave up 8 bases, with 7 bases separating them. The CDR3 covers 11 residues. Germline assignment: CDR1 SEHNR and CDR2 FQNEAQ (reference sequence). CDR3 residues: CASSRGDEQFF. CDR3 coding DNA: TGTGCCAGCAGCCGCGGGGATGAGCAGTTCTTC.